The sequence of this T cell receptor (beta chain) was determined in a study of post-analysis software for immune sequencing data. Looking at the study overall: Relapsing-remitting, secondary progressive and progressive-relapsing multiple sclerosis courses were included. Points from the study as a whole: TRBV5-6, TRBV5-1 and TRBV20-1 were among 4 or 5 TRBV segments more frequent in patients than controls.

Per the germline V gene, CDR1 is SQVTM and CDR2 is ANQGSEA. Trimming at V came to 6 bases and at J to 2 bases, leaving 9 bases not matched to a gene. This CDR3 contains 14 residues. To note about this clonotype: Its target is unknown.

TCR beta cDNA libraries had unique molecular identifiers. Each CDR3 protein is one row after TCRdb ran MiXCR on the PCR reads. The sample has over 700,000 distinct CDR3 sequences, 25% to 30% seen once. This TCR was sampled from a girl between 10 and 17 years old with multiple sclerosis. The specimen sequenced was blood. The V gene is TRBV29-1, the J gene TRBJ2-7; 8 nucleotides agree with TRBD1. The CDR3 protein is CSVGGGQVPYEQYF. The DNA for the CDR3 is TGCAGCGTAGGAGGGGGACAGGTCCCCTACGAGCAGTACTTC.